This T cell receptor beta chain was profiled in a study of OX40 agonist ivuxolimab in advanced cancers. Method: immunoSEQ multiplex PCR; TCRdb's copy keeps in-frame clones and lacks some. The data hold roughly 50,000 clones, with more than 85% observed a single time. Study conclusions and caveats: Mean expanded clone counts were higher in CD8+ than CD4+ T cells.

Germline CDR1 is LNHDA and CDR2 is SQIVND (reference sequence). Germline trimming cut 7 bases from V and 0 bases from J; bases unmatched to any gene: 6. The CDR3 is 14 amino acids. This clone appeared a few times. Its antigen remains unknown. This clonotype was sampled from an adult with an advanced solid tumor such as melanoma, head and neck, liver or kidney cancer. Sequencing used CD4+ or CD8+ T cells sorted from blood, obtained in a trial of the OX40 agonist ivuxolimab. The chain uses TRBV19 and TRBJ2-7, with 7 bases aligning to TRBD1. The CDR3 loop is CASKGPGGSYEQYF. For the CDR3, the DNA is TGTGCCAGTAAAGGCCCAGGGGGCTCCTACGAGCAGTACTTC.